This T cell receptor (beta chain) is from a study of blood T cell repertoires in COVID-19. In the study overall: COVID-19 samples from acute and convalescent phases originated in the United States, Italy and Spain. PBMCs, B-cell-depleted T cells, or T cells were the source of the cDNA or gDNA that made up the material.

Sequenced by immunoSEQ multiplex PCR; TCRdb stores in-frame clones only, minus some. The sample shows about 440,000 clones, around 88% of them seen only once. Seattle patients were enrolled while actively infected and followed longitudinally. This CDR3 comprises 11 residues. V shed 6 bases and J shed 8 bases, with 8 bases lying between them. The sample taken for sequencing was peripheral blood. This clonotype originated in a woman in her forties or fifties with COVID-19, enrolled during active disease. This chain uses TRBV12-3 or TRBV12-4 with TRBJ2-1, with D possibly matching TRBD1 (6 bases). CDR3 DNA: TGTGCCAGCAGACAGGGCCATGAGCAGTTCTTC. This codes for CASRQGHEQFF.